The rows below give T cell receptor beta chains drawn from one sample of a study of identical twins. TCRdb reprocessed the 5' RACE reads via MiXCR and lists one record per CDR3 protein. The data contain roughly 720,000 distinct CDR3 sequences, roughly 18% of them singletons. These data are also associated with another study on T cells expressing NK-cell markers.

The sample taken for sequencing was PBMCs. Receptor source: a woman between 18 and 30 years old in good health. The CDR3 runs from the conserved cysteine through the conserved F or W. D genes are given only for firm matches. The size entry is marked missing in some rows and otherwise reads once, few, many or a size class.

clone_size: few; d_call: .; v_call: TRBV7-9; j_call: TRBJ1-2; cdr3_nt: TGTGCCAGCAGCTTATGGGGGGTAGATGGCTACACCTTC; cdr3_aa: CASSLWGVDGYTF
clone_size: .; d_call: .; v_call: TRBV6-2/TRBV6-3; j_call: TRBJ2-7; cdr3_nt: TGTGCCAGCAGTTACTCGAGATACGGGAGTTTGACCTACGAGCAGTACTTC; cdr3_aa: CASSYSRYGSLTYEQYF
clone_size: .; d_call: .; v_call: TRBV6-4; j_call: TRBJ1-1; cdr3_nt: TGTGCCAGCAGCCCCAGCTACAGGGAGGGTGAAGCTTTCTTT; cdr3_aa: CASSPSYREGEAFF
clone_size: few; d_call: .; v_call: TRBV15; j_call: TRBJ2-1; cdr3_nt: TGTGCCACCAAATCGGGAACTTCCAGCTACAATGAGCAGTTCTTC; cdr3_aa: CATKSGTSSYNEQFF
clone_size: .; d_call: .; v_call: TRBV7-2; j_call: TRBJ2-5; cdr3_nt: TGTGCCAGCAGCTTAGTAATCACGAGCGAGACCCAGTACTTC; cdr3_aa: CASSLVITSETQYF
clone_size: .; d_call: .; v_call: TRBV7-6; j_call: TRBJ2-7; cdr3_nt: TGTGCCAGCAGCACCCCCGATAGGGACGAGCAGTACTTC; cdr3_aa: CASSTPDRDEQYF
clone_size: .; d_call: .; v_call: TRBV30; j_call: TRBJ2-7; cdr3_nt: TGTGCCTGGCTTACTAGCTCCTACGAGCAGTACTTC; cdr3_aa: CAWLTSSYEQYF
clone_size: .; d_call: .; v_call: TRBV10-1; j_call: TRBJ2-3; cdr3_nt: TGCGCCAGCAGCCCCTATACAGGGAATACGCAGTATTTT; cdr3_aa: CASSPYTGNTQYF
clone_size: few; d_call: TRBD1; v_call: TRBV7-9; j_call: TRBJ1-1; cdr3_nt: TGTGCCAGCAGCTCAATGGGACAGGGCTGGGAAGCTTTCTTT; cdr3_aa: CASSSMGQGWEAFF
clone_size: few; d_call: .; v_call: TRBV20-1; j_call: TRBJ2-1; cdr3_nt: TGCAGTGCTAGTGGGGACAATGAGCAGTTCTTC; cdr3_aa: CSASGDNEQFF
clone_size: once; d_call: TRBD1; v_call: TRBV29-1; j_call: TRBJ2-5; cdr3_nt: TGCAGCGTCCGACGCCCAGGGGGCGGGGAGACCCAGTACTTC; cdr3_aa: CSVRRPGGGETQYF
clone_size: few; d_call: TRBD1; v_call: TRBV20-1; j_call: TRBJ2-7; cdr3_nt: TGCAGTGCAATCTCGGGACAGGGCCCCTACGAGCAGTACTTC; cdr3_aa: CSAISGQGPYEQYF
clone_size: .; d_call: .; v_call: TRBV5-1; j_call: TRBJ2-7; cdr3_nt: TGCGCCAGCGGGTTGGCGGGATCCTACGAGCAGTACTTC; cdr3_aa: CASGLAGSYEQYF
clone_size: .; d_call: .; v_call: TRBV7-9; j_call: TRBJ2-7; cdr3_nt: TGTGCCAGCAGCTTCGGTCCCGGCGAGCAGTACTTC; cdr3_aa: CASSFGPGEQYF
clone_size: .; d_call: .; v_call: TRBV6-5; j_call: TRBJ2-7; cdr3_nt: TGTGCCAGCAGTTACTCGATCGGGGACTACGAGCAGTACTTC; cdr3_aa: CASSYSIGDYEQYF
clone_size: .; d_call: TRBD1; v_call: TRBV20-1; j_call: TRBJ1-1; cdr3_nt: TGCAGTGCTGGGACAGGGCGTGAGTTTAGGGCTTTCTTT; cdr3_aa: CSAGTGREFRAFF
clone_size: .; d_call: .; v_call: TRBV4-3; j_call: TRBJ2-3; cdr3_nt: TGCGCCAGCAGCCACCGCGGAACGGGAGACGGCACAGATACGCAGTATTTT; cdr3_aa: CASSHRGTGDGTDTQYF
clone_size: many; d_call: .; v_call: TRBV3-1; j_call: TRBJ2-1; cdr3_nt: TGTGCCAGCAGCCAAGATGTTACTAGCCATGAGCAGTTCTTC; cdr3_aa: CASSQDVTSHEQFF
clone_size: few; d_call: .; v_call: TRBV4-2; j_call: TRBJ2-3; cdr3_nt: TGTGCCAGCGGCGGGACGGATCGCACAGATACGCAGTATTTT; cdr3_aa: CASGGTDRTDTQYF
clone_size: .; d_call: TRBD1; v_call: TRBV6-6; j_call: TRBJ1-3; cdr3_nt: TGTGCCAGCAGTTACAACAGGGGACCTGGAAACACCATATATTTT; cdr3_aa: CASSYNRGPGNTIYF
clone_size: few; d_call: TRBD2; v_call: TRBV5-1; j_call: TRBJ2-3; cdr3_nt: TGTGCCAGCAGCTCTGGACTAGCGGGGGGCACAGATACGCAGTATTTT; cdr3_aa: CASSSGLAGGTDTQYF
clone_size: few; d_call: TRBD1; v_call: TRBV20-1; j_call: TRBJ2-2; cdr3_nt: TGCAGTGCTAGCCGACAGGGGGCGTCGGCCGGGGAGCTGTTTTTT; cdr3_aa: CSASRQGASAGELFF